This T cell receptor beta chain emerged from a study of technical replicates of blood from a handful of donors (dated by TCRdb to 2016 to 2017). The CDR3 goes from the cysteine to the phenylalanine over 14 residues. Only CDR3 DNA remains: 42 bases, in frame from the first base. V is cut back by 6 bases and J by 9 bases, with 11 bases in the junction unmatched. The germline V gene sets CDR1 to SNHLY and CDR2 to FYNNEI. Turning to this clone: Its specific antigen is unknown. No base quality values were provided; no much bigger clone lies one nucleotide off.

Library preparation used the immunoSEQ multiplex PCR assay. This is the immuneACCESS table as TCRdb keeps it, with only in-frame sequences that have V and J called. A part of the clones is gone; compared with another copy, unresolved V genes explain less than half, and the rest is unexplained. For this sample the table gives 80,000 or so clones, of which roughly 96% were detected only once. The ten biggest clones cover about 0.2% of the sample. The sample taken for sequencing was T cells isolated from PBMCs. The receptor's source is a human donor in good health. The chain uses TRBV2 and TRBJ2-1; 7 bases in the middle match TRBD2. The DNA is TGTGCCAGCAGGGCTAGCGGCCTCCGGGGTGAGCAGTTCTTC. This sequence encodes CASRASGLRGEQFF.